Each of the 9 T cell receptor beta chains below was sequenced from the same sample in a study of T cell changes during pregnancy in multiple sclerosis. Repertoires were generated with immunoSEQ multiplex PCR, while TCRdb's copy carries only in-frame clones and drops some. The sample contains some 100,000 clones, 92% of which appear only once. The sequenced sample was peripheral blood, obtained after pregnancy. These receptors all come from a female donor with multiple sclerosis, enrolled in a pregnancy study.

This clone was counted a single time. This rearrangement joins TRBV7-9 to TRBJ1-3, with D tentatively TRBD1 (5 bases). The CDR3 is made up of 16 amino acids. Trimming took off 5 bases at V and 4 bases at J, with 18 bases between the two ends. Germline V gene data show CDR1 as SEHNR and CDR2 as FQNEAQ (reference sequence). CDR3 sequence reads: CASSGGGSGSGNTIYF. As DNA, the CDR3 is TGTGCCAGCAGCGGGGGGGGGAGTGGATCCGGAAACACCATATATTTT.

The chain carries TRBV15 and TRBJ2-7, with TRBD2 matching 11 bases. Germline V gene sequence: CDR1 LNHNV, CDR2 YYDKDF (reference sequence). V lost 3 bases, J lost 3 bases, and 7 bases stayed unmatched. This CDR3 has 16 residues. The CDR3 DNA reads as TGTGCCACCAGCAGCTCATCCGGGACTAGCGGCTACGAGCAGTACTTC. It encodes CATSSSSGTSGYEQYF.

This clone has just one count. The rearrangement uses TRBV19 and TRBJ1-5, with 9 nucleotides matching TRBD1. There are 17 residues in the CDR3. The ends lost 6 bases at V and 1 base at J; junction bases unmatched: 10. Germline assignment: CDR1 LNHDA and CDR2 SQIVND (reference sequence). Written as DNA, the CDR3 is TGTGCCAGTAGCCCACAGGGGGCGCCTTCAAGCAATCAGCCCCAGCATTTT. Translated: CASSPQGAPSSNQPQHF.

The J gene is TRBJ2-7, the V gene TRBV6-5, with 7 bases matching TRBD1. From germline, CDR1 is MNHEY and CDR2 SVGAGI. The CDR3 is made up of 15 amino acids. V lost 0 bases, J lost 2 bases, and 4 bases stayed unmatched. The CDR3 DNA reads TGTGCCAGCAGTTACTCGGGCCAGGGGGCCTACGAGCAGTACTTC. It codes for CASSYSGQGAYEQYF.

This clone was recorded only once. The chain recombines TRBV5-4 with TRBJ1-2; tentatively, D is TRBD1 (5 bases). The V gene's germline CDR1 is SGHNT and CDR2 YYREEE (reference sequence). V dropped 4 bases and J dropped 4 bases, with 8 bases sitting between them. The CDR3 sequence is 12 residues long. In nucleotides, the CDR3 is TGTGCCAGCAGCGGTGACAGCTATGGCTACACCTTC. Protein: CASSGDSYGYTF.

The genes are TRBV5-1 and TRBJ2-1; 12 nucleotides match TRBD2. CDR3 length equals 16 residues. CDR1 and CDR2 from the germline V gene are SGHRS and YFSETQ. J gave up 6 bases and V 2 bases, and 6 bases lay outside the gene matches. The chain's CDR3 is CASSLAGTSGFNEQFF. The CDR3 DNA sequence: TGCGCCAGCAGCTTAGCCGGGACTAGCGGGTTCAATGAGCAGTTCTTC.

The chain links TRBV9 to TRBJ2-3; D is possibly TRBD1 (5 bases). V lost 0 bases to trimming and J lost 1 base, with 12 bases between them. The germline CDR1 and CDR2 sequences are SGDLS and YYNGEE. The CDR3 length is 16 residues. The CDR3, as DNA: TGTGCCAGCAGCGTAGGTCCAGGGTTTGGCACAGATACGCAGTATTTT. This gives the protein CASSVGPGFGTDTQYF.

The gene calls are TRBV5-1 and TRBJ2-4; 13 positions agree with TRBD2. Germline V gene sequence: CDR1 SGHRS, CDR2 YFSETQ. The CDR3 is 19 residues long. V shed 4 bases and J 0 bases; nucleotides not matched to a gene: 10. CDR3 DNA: TGCGCCAGCAGCCCCCGGACTAGCGGGGGACTTCTAGCCAAAAACATTCAGTACTTC. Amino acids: CASSPRTSGGLLAKNIQYF.

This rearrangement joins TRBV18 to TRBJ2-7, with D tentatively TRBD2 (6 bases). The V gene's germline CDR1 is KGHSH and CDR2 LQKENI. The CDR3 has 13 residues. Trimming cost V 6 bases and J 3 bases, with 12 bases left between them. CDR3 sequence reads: CASSPVGGYEQYF. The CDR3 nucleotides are TGTGCCAGCTCCCCCGTCGGGGGCTACGAGCAGTACTTC.